This T cell receptor beta chain was sequenced during a study of tumor-infiltrating lymphocytes in localized non-small cell lung cancer. Assay: immunoSEQ multiplex PCR; the TCRdb copy retains only in-frame clones and omits some. Here the sample spans approximately 14,000 clones, about four fifths being singletons. Germline V gene sequence: CDR1 MNHEY, CDR2 SVGAGI. The CDR3 sequence is 16 residues long. Trimming removed 0 bases at V and 7 bases at J, with 18 bases between. Study-level points and caveats: Not all patients were TCR sequenced, owing to tissue quantity.

This clone was seen a handful of times. The antigen is not known. The clonotype originates from a human donor with non-small cell lung cancer. The sample taken for sequencing was lung tumor tissue. The rearrangement links TRBV6-5 to TRBJ1-2; no definite D call. In DNA, the CDR3 is TGTGCCAGCAGTTACTCGATAACAGCCCAACTCGCTGGCTACACCTTC. Translation: CASSYSITAQLAGYTF.